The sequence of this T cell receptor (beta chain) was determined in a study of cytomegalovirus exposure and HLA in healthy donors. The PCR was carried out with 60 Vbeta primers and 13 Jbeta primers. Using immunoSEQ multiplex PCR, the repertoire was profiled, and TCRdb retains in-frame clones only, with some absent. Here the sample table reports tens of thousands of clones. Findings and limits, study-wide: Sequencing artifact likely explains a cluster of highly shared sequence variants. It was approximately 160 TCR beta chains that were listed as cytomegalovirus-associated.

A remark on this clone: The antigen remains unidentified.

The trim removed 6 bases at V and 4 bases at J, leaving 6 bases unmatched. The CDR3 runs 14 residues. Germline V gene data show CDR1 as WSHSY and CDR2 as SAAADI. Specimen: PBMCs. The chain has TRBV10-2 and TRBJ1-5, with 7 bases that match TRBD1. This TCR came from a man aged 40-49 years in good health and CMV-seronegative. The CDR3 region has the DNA TGCGCCAGCAGACCGACAGGGTTAAATCAGCCCCAGCATTTT. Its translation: CASRPTGLNQPQHF.